Below, 18 T cell receptor beta chains from the same sample are listed, as sequenced in a study of cytomegalovirus exposure and HLA in healthy donors. 13 Jbeta primers and 60 Vbeta primers were used for the PCR. Clones were read by immunoSEQ multiplex PCR, and TCRdb kept only the in-frame ones, dropping some. The sample consists of tens of thousands of clones, over 40% of them appearing once. Sequenced sample: PBMCs. Receptor source: a woman aged 40 to 49 in good health and CMV-seropositive.

This clone was counted only a few times. J is TRBJ2-5 and V is TRBV11-2, with 11 bases fitting TRBD2. Germline CDR1 is SGHAT and CDR2 is FQNNGV. The J segment lost 3 bases and the V segment lost 5 bases, leaving 5 bases of the junction unmatched. The CDR3 extends over 15 amino acids. The CDR3 is CASSTRLAGKETQYF. The DNA for the CDR3 is TGTGCCAGCAGCACGAGACTAGCGGGGAAAGAGACCCAGTACTTC.

This clone was recorded once. This chain uses TRBV9 with TRBJ2-5, with TRBD2 as a possible D gene (7 bases). This CDR3 spans 14 amino acids. The germline CDR1 and CDR2 sequences are SGDLS and YYNGEE. V gave up 3 bases and J gave up 2 bases, with 11 bases separating them. CDR3 DNA sequence: TGTGCCAGCAGCGGGGGGGGGCCACAAGAGACCCAGTACTTC. Its protein is CASSGGGPQETQYF.

There are a few counts of this clone. The chain employs TRBV27 and TRBJ1-3; TRBD1 matches at 8 bases. CDR3 length: 15 residues. Per germline, CDR1 MNHEY and CDR2 SMNVEV (reference sequence). J lost 4 bases, V lost 5 bases, and 7 bases had no gene match. The chain's CDR3 is CASSPWTGTGNTIYF. Written as DNA, the CDR3 is TGTGCCAGCAGTCCGTGGACAGGGACAGGAAACACCATATATTTT.

The DNA of the CDR3 is TGTGCCAGCAGCACCGGACAGGGTGCCACCGGGGAGCTGTTTTTT. Translation gives CASSTGQGATGELFF. The chain links TRBV7-9 to TRBJ2-2, with 8 bases matching TRBD1. Germline trimming cut 5 bases from V and 4 bases from J; bases unmatched to any gene: 6. The CDR3 consists of 15 residues. Germline V gene data show CDR1 as SEHNR and CDR2 as FQNEAQ (reference sequence).

This clone was counted a few times. V and J are TRBV2 and TRBJ1-5; D is possibly TRBD1 (6 bases). The CDR3 extends over 15 amino acids. The V end lost 1 base, the J end lost 4 bases, and 11 bases lay between the germline ends. Germline V gives CDR1 SNHLY, CDR2 FYNNEI. Here the CDR3 reads CASSEGGQGNQPQHF. In DNA form, the CDR3 reads TGTGCCAGCAGTGAAGGGGGCCAGGGGAATCAGCCCCAGCATTTT.

CDR3 in amino acids: CASRSRGRNEQYF. The CDR3 DNA reads as TGTGCCAGCAGGTCCAGGGGGAGAAACGAGCAGTACTTC. The chain employs TRBV25-1 and TRBJ2-7; TRBD1 matches at 7 bases. Germline V CDR1 and CDR2: MGHDK, SYGVNS. There are 13 residues in the CDR3. V trimming: 6 bases; J trimming: 5 bases; junction bases outside the gene matches: 7.

The J gene is TRBJ2-3, the V gene TRBV12-2; TRBD2 is taken as the D call from the table, unchecked against the DNA. TRBV12-2 is a pseudogene. The CDR3 has 14 amino acids. Here the CDR3 DNA reads TGTGCAAGTCGCCTTTGGACTAGCACAGATACGCAGTATTTT. Translation gives CASRLWTSTDTQYF.

J is TRBJ1-5 and V is TRBV12-5; the match to TRBD1 covers 8 bases. The CDR3 totals 15 residues. The V and J ends lost 3 bases and 4 bases, in that order; junction bases with no gene match: 5. CDR1 and CDR2 (germline): LGHNT, FRNRAP. The CDR3 is CASGFGTGRNQPQHF. CDR3 nucleotides: TGTGCTAGTGGTTTTGGGACAGGCCGGAATCAGCCCCAGCATTTT.

The genes are TRBV7-2 and TRBJ1-4; TRBD1 is a possible D gene (5 bases). The CDR3 totals 13 residues. Germline V gene data show CDR1 as SGHTA and CDR2 as FQGNSA. V was pared by 2 bases and J by 8 bases, with 9 bases between. As DNA, the CDR3 is TGTGCCAGCAGCTTAAATCGGGGGGAAAAACTGTTTTTT. Protein product: CASSLNRGEKLFF.

CDR3 nucleotides: TGTGCCTGGAACCGCCAGCAGGTCATGTTCGGGACCCAGTACTTC. Amino acids: CAWNRQQVMFGTQYF. The chain recombines TRBV30 with TRBJ2-5, with D uncertain. The CDR3 sequence is 15 residues long. Germline CDR1 and CDR2: GTSNPN and SVGIG (reference sequence). The V gene lost 4 bases and the J gene lost 7 bases, with 22 bases spanning the gap. The whole variable domain, remainder taken from reference TRBV30 and TRBJ2-5, is SQTIHQWPATLVQPVGSPLSLECTVEGTSNPNLYWYRQAAGRGLQLLFYSVGIGQISSEVPQNLSASRPQDRQFILSSKKLLLSDSGFYLCAWNRQQVMFGTQYFGPGTRLLVL.

The chain has TRBV11-2 and TRBJ2-1; 9 bases map to TRBD2. In germline, CDR1 is SGHAT, CDR2 FQNNGV. The CDR3 consists of 19 residues. Trimming at V came to 3 bases and at J to 5 bases, leaving 17 bases not matched to a gene. The CDR3 loop reads CASSFPISGGSPVNNEQFF. In DNA form, the CDR3 reads TGTGCCAGCAGCTTCCCTATTAGCGGGGGTTCTCCGGTAAACAATGAGCAGTTCTTC. Full variable domain (rest looked up from reference TRBV11-2 and TRBJ2-1): EAGVAQSPRYKIIEKRQSVAFWCNPISGHATLYWYQQILGQGPKLLIQFQNNGVVDDSQLPKDRFSAERLKGVDSTLKIQPAKLEDSAVYLCASSFPISGGSPVNNEQFFGPGTRLTVL.

The genes are TRBV5-6 and TRBJ2-1; 7 bases are a match to TRBD1. Per germline, CDR1 SGHDT and CDR2 YYEEEE. This CDR3 comprises 15 residues. Trimming removed 4 bases from V and 7 bases from J; junction bases left unmatched: 11. In DNA, the CDR3 is TGTGCCAGCAGCAGGGGAACAGGGGTTGAGAATGAGCAGTTCTTC. This codes for CASSRGTGVENEQFF. The entire variable domain, with the rest obtained from reference TRBV5-6 and TRBJ2-1, is as follows: DAGVTQSPTHLIKTRGQQVTLRCSPKSGHDTVSWYQQALGQGPQFIFQYYEEEERQRGNFPDRFSGHQFPNYSSELNVNALLLGDSALYLCASSRGTGVENEQFFGPGTRLTVL.

This clone was observed a handful of times. J is TRBJ2-7 and V is TRBV4-2; tentatively, D is TRBD2 (5 bases). V lost 1 base to trimming and J lost 0 bases, with 13 bases between them. The CDR3 runs 16 residues. Germline values: CDR1 LGHNA, CDR2 YNFKEQ. This CDR3 reads CASSQVGASSSYEQYF. The CDR3, as DNA: TGTGCCAGCAGCCAAGTAGGCGCTAGCAGCTCCTACGAGCAGTACTTC.

This clone showed up just a few times. This sequence joins TRBV27 and TRBJ2-2; TRBD2 might be the D (6 bases). CDR1 and CDR2 (germline): MNHEY, SMNVEV (reference sequence). CDR3 length: 14 amino acids. V lost 8 bases and J lost 1, with 11 bases in between. The CDR3 is CASRRDWNTGELFF. CDR3 nucleotides: TGTGCCAGCCGCCGGGACTGGAACACCGGGGAGCTGTTTTTT.

The chain recombines TRBV14 with TRBJ2-5; D perhaps matches TRBD2 (7 bases). The CDR3 length is 16 residues. Germline CDR1 and CDR2: SGHDN and FVKESK. V lost 1 base and J 2 bases, leaving 14 bases between the germline ends. The chain's CDR3 is CASSQGGGGHQETQYF. CDR3 nucleotide sequence: TGTGCCAGCAGCCAAGGAGGCGGGGGCCATCAAGAGACCCAGTACTTC.

The V and J genes are TRBV18 and TRBJ2-7; 11 bases are a match to TRBD2. The V and J ends lost 6 bases and 2 bases, in that order; junction bases with no gene match: 3. There are 14 residues in the CDR3. Germline V gene data show CDR1 as KGHSH and CDR2 as LQKENI. The CDR3 coding sequence is TGTGCCAGCTCGGTACTAGCGGGGGCCTACGAGCAGTACTTC. This sequence encodes CASSVLAGAYEQYF.

This clone was observed a handful of times. V usage is TRBV9 and J usage is TRBJ2-1; no definite D call. This CDR3 contains 12 residues. Germline V gene sequence: CDR1 SGDLS, CDR2 YYNGEE. The ends were cut back, 3 bases at V and 4 bases at J, with 5 bases in the middle. The CDR3 reads CASSAQYNEQFF. For the CDR3, the DNA is TGTGCCAGCAGCGCCCAGTACAATGAGCAGTTCTTC.

This chain joins TRBV7-9 and TRBJ2-7; possible D gene TRBD2, 6 bases. Trimming pared 5 bases from V and 4 bases from J, leaving 15 bases between. CDR3 length equals 14 residues. The germline V gene has CDR1 SEHNR and CDR2 FQNEAQ (reference sequence). In DNA, the CDR3 is TGTGCCAGCAGCATGTCCGGGAGCTTTTACGAGCAGTACTTC. It specifies CASSMSGSFYEQYF.